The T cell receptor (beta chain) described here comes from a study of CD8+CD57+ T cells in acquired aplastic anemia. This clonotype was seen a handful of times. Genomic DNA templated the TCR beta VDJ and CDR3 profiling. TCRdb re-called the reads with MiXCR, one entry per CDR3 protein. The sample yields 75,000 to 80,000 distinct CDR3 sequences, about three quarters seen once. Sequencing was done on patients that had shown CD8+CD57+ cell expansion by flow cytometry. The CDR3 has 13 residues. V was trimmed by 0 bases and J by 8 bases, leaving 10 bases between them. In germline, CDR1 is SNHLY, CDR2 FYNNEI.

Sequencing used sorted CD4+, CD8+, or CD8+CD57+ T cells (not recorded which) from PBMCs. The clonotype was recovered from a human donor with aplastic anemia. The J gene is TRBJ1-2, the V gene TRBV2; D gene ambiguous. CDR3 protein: CASSEAAGRGYTF. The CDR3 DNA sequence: TGTGCCAGCAGTGAAGCGGCAGGACGAGGCTACACCTTC.